This TCR beta chain was retrieved from a study of molecular identifiers for immune sequencing clone quantification. Findings of the study overall: In naive cells, under 1% of molecules belonged to clones above 20 RNA copies, against over 99% in effector cells.

TCRdb analysed the PCR reads with MiXCR anew, one entry per CDR3 protein. The sample has approximately 97,000 distinct CDR3 sequences; roughly 26% are singletons. V was cut by 0 bases and J by 7 bases, with 9 bases left in between. Germline CDR1 is MNHEY and CDR2 is SMNVEV (reference sequence). CDR3 length equals 13 residues. This clonotype was counted many times. What it binds is unknown. The chain links TRBV27 to TRBJ2-5, with D possibly TRBD2 on 5 matching bases. The TCR sequence derives from a human donor in good health. Some libraries in this study had Jurkat cell RNA spiked in. Sequenced: naive CD8+ T cells from blood, with Jurkat cell RNA spiked in. As for subset: FACS-sorted CD8+CD4-CCR7+CD45RA+ naive T cells. CDR3 amino acids: CASSLSLGGTQYF. CDR3 sequence (DNA): TGTGCCAGCAGTTTATCGCTTGGAGGGACCCAGTACTTC.